This TCR beta chain was identified in a study of memory CD8 T cells in hepatitis C reinfection. Study background: A positive HCV RNA test after two negatives ≥60 days apart defined reinfection.

With 5 bases removed from V and 4 bases from J, the gap between germline ends came to 18 bases. The CDR3 spans 14 residues. Germline V gene lookup returns CDR1 SQVTM and CDR2 ANQGSEA. The time point: late/post reinfection, 12 to 24 weeks after detection. The sorted cells went straight to TCR sequencing with no prior in vitro expansion. Control naive CD8 T cells came from a couple of donors at all three reinfection time points. Method: immunoSEQ multiplex PCR; TCRdb's copy keeps in-frame clones and lacks some. The sample records 46,000 or so clones, 75% to 90% being singletons. Sequencing was carried out using naive CD8+ T cells sorted from blood. The rearrangement uses TRBV29-1 and TRBJ2-7, with D perhaps matching TRBD1 (5 bases). The receptor comes from a man in his late teens or twenties with hepatitis C virus infection. Here the CDR3 reads CSVLGESRDYEQYF. CDR3 DNA sequence: TGCAGCGTTTTAGGAGAAAGCAGGGATTACGAGCAGTACTTC.